What follows is one TCR beta chain and its context. This sample stems from a study of cytomegalovirus exposure and HLA in healthy donors. 60 Vbeta and 13 Jbeta primers were used in PCR. Produced via immunoSEQ multiplex PCR; TCRdb's table is partial and in-frame only. The table lists about 180,000 clones, about 80% of them singletons. The receptor was derived from a woman aged 35 to 49 in good health and CMV-seronegative. Sequenced input: PBMCs.

CDR3 loop: CASSTYRDLAGGELFF. For the CDR3, the DNA is TGTGCCAGCAGCACCTACAGGGATTTAGCTGGCGGGGAGCTGTTTTTT. The rearrangement links TRBV11-3 to TRBJ2-2, with D possibly TRBD1 on 6 matching bases. Germline CDR1 and CDR2: SGHNT and YENEEA. Trimming cost V 5 bases and J 7 bases, with 20 bases left between them. CDR3 length equals 16 residues.